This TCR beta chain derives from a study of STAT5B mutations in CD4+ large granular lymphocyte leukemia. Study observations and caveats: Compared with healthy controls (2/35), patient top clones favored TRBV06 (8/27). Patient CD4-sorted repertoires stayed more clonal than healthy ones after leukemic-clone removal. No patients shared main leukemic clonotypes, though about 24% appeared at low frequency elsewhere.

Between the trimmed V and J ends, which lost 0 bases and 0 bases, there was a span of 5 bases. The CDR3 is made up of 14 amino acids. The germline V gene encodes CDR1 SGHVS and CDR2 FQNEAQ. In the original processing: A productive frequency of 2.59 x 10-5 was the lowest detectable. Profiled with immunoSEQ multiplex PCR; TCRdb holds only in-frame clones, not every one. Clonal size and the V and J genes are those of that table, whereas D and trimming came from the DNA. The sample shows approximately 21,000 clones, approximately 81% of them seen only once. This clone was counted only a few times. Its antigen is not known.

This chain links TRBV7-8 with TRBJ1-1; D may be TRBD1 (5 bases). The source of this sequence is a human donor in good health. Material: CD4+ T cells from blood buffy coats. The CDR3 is CASSLATVNTEAFF. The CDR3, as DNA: TGTGCCAGCAGCTTAGCGACAGTGAACACTGAAGCTTTCTTT.